The rows below give T cell receptor beta chains drawn from one sample of a study of T cells after yellow fever vaccination. MiXCR, applied by TCRdb to the 5' RACE reads, yields one record per CDR3 protein. The top ten clones hold under 20% of a sample with 250,000 or so distinct CDR3 sequences, roughly 3.5% of them seen once. The starting material was PBMCs, obtained 15 days after the yellow fever booster vaccination. These receptors all come from a man younger than 35 who received the YFV17D yellow fever vaccine. Both conserved end residues are part of each CDR3. D genes are given only for firm matches. Clone size is not always given. Where it is, it says once, few, many or a class for expanded clones.

J gene,D gene,V gene,clone size,CDR3 length,CDR3 DNA,CDR3 protein
TRBJ2-2,TRBD1,TRBV29-1,many,14,TGCAGCGTGATTAGACAGGGTAACACCGGGGAGCTGTTTTTT,CSVIRQGNTGELFF
TRBJ2-1,TRBD2,TRBV12-3/TRBV12-4,few,14,TGTGCCAGCAGTTTAATCGCGGGGGGGCGGGAGCAGTTCTTC,CASSLIAGGREQFF
TRBJ2-1,NA,TRBV6-2/TRBV6-3,many,12,TGTGCCACCTCCAGGGGAAGGGATGAGCAGTTCTTC,CATSRGRDEQFF
TRBJ2-1,NA,TRBV27,many,18,TGTGCCAGCAGTTTTAAGGCAGGACGAGGACGGGATGACAATGAGCAGTTCTTC,CASSFKAGRGRDDNEQFF
TRBJ2-1,TRBD1,TRBV4-1,once,15,TGCGCCAGCAGCCCGGCGGACAGGGGGCTCGATGAGCAGTTCTTC,CASSPADRGLDEQFF
TRBJ1-6,NA,TRBV6-5,many,17,TGTGCCAGCAGTTACTCTGGGACCTCTAAATTCAATTCACCCCTCCACTTT,CASSYSGTSKFNSPLHF
TRBJ2-7,NA,TRBV12-3/TRBV12-4,many,14,TGTGCCAGCAGTTTTGGGCTTGTTCGGTACGAGCAGTACTTC,CASSFGLVRYEQYF
TRBJ2-1,NA,TRBV4-1,many,16,TGCGCCAGCAGCCAAGAGGCCAGGAGGCTAACCAGTGAGCAGTTCTTC,CASSQEARRLTSEQFF
TRBJ2-3,NA,TRBV4-3,many,13,TGCGCCAGCAGCCAAGTAGGGACAGATACGCAGTATTTT,CASSQVGTDTQYF
TRBJ1-1,NA,TRBV5-1,many,14,TGCGCCAGCCACCAGGGGCGTAGGAAGGATGAAGCTTTCTTT,CASHQGRRKDEAFF
TRBJ2-2,TRBD2,TRBV11-3,many,17,TGTGCCAGCAGCCGTTTGAGAGCTAGCGGATCCACCGGGGAGCTGTTTTTT,CASSRLRASGSTGELFF
TRBJ1-2,TRBD1,TRBV12-3/TRBV12-4,few,13,TGTGCCAGCAGCACTGGACAGGATTGGGGCTACACCTTC,CASSTGQDWGYTF
TRBJ2-5,TRBD2,TRBV7-3,many,17,TGTGCCAGCAGCTTAAATGGTCGGGGGGTTAGTCAAGAGACCCAGTACTTC,CASSLNGRGVSQETQYF
TRBJ1-1,NA,TRBV14,many,14,TGTGCCAGCAGCCTGGAGGTCCAGGGCACTGAAGCTTTCTTT,CASSLEVQGTEAFF
TRBJ1-5,NA,TRBV20-1,NA,14,TGCAGTGCTGGACCGCTCTGGGACAATCAGCCCCAGCATTTT,CSAGPLWDNQPQHF
TRBJ2-7,NA,TRBV7-9,NA,13,TGTGCCAGCAGCCCGGGCGGCTCCTACGTGCAGTACTTC,CASSPGGSYVQYF
TRBJ1-5,NA,TRBV12-3/TRBV12-4,many,13,TGTGCCAGCAGTTTTGGGGGAGATCAGCCCCAGCATTTT,CASSFGGDQPQHF
TRBJ1-2,NA,TRBV4-1,many,15,TGCGCCAGCAGCCAACGAACAGGGACTTTACAAGGCTACACCTTC,CASSQRTGTLQGYTF
TRBJ2-1,TRBD2,TRBV4-2,many,16,TGTGCCAGCAGCCAAGACGGCGGGGGGGCCTACAATGAGCAGTTCTTC,CASSQDGGGAYNEQFF